This TCR beta chain was profiled in a study of HIV-infected patients and healthy controls. Study at large: In 14 of 16 patients, CD4 counts climbed slightly after three months but remained subnormal.

With 3 bases clipped from V and 4 bases from J, the junction kept 9 bases outside the gene matches. The CDR3 contains 15 residues. CDR1 and CDR2 (germline): DFQATT, SNEGSKA (reference sequence). Alpha and beta constant-region primers primed reverse transcription of around 500 ng RNA. Alpha and beta chain libraries were made separately by chain-specific third strand synthesis with multiplexing indices. TCRdb used MiXCR to reprocess the 5' RACE reads, holding one entry per CDR3 protein. The data contain approximately 9,300 distinct CDR3 sequences, 8% to 13% of them singletons. General observations from the study: MAIT alpha-chain CDR3s were frequent in healthy controls, depleted in HIV+. CMV-associated CDR3s mostly grew nonsignificantly during therapy, while HIV-associated CDR3s declined significantly.

The repertoire came from unfractionated whole blood and reflected all unsorted peripheral T cells. This clonotype was observed many times. Its antigen is unknown. Specimen: blood, collected before antiretroviral therapy. The V gene is TRBV20-1, the J gene TRBJ2-1; 7 nucleotides line up with TRBD2. This clonotype originated in an adult with HIV infection. The CDR3 DNA sequence: TGCAGTGCTAGTTTTCCACTAGCGCCGTACAATGAGCAGTTCTTC. It encodes CSASFPLAPYNEQFF.